A selection of T cell receptor beta chains follows, all from one sample in a study of tumor-infiltrating lymphocytes in primary liver carcinoma. TCRdb passed the multiplex PCR reads through MiXCR, listing each CDR3 protein once. The table records around 330,000 distinct CDR3 sequences, about three fifths of them present only once. Sequenced input: peripheral blood. Receptors originate from a woman between 25 and 40 years old with primary liver carcinoma and hepatitis B virus infection. The CDR3 runs from the conserved cysteine through the conserved F or W. Fields, in order: J gene, clone size, V gene, D gene, CDR3 DNA, CDR3 protein. The D gene is left open where the match is weak. Not all rows give a size; the values are once, few, many and, for expanded clones, a class.

j_call: TRBJ2-5; clone_size: many; v_call: TRBV29-1; d_call: TRBD1; cdr3_nt: TGCAGCGTTGATCAGTGGGAAGGACAGGGGCCCTACCAAGAGACCCAGTACTTC; cdr3_aa: CSVDQWEGQGPYQETQYF
j_call: TRBJ2-7; clone_size: NA; v_call: TRBV28; d_call: TRBD2; cdr3_nt: TGTGCCAGCAGTTTGGATTTTCTAGCGGGTCACTACGAGCAGTACTTC; cdr3_aa: CASSLDFLAGHYEQYF
j_call: TRBJ2-7; clone_size: NA; v_call: TRBV12-3/TRBV12-4; d_call: NA; cdr3_nt: TGTGCCAGCAGTTTCGGAGGCGGGGAGCAGTACTTC; cdr3_aa: CASSFGGGEQYF
j_call: TRBJ1-5; clone_size: many; v_call: TRBV6-2/TRBV6-3; d_call: NA; cdr3_nt: TGTGCCAGCTCCCCCATGAAGGGGCGTCAGCCCCAGCATTTT; cdr3_aa: CASSPMKGRQPQHF
j_call: TRBJ2-1; clone_size: many; v_call: TRBV29-1; d_call: TRBD1; cdr3_nt: TGCAGCGGCCGGGACAGCCCCGCGACCTACAATGAGCAGTTCTTC; cdr3_aa: CSGRDSPATYNEQFF
j_call: TRBJ2-1; clone_size: NA; v_call: TRBV6-1; d_call: TRBD1; cdr3_nt: TGTGACAGCAGTTGGACAGGGGAATACAATGAGCAGTTCTTC; cdr3_aa: CDSSWTGEYNEQFF
j_call: TRBJ2-5; clone_size: many; v_call: TRBV4-2; d_call: TRBD1; cdr3_nt: TGTGCCAGCAGCCAAGAAGGGACAGGACAAGAGACCCAGTACTTC; cdr3_aa: CASSQEGTGQETQYF
j_call: TRBJ2-7; clone_size: NA; v_call: TRBV14; d_call: TRBD2; cdr3_nt: TGTGCCAGGAGCCGGTGGACTAGCGGGACCTCCTACGAGCAGTACTTC; cdr3_aa: CARSRWTSGTSYEQYF
j_call: TRBJ2-1; clone_size: NA; v_call: TRBV4-1; d_call: TRBD2; cdr3_nt: TGCGCCAGCAGCCAGGAGGGATTAGCGGGAGGGCCGACGTTCTTC; cdr3_aa: CASSQEGLAGGPTFF
j_call: TRBJ1-5; clone_size: NA; v_call: TRBV6-6; d_call: NA; cdr3_nt: TGTGCCAGCGCCCAGTGGGGTGTGCAGCCCCAGCATTTT; cdr3_aa: CASAQWGVQPQHF
j_call: TRBJ2-1; clone_size: many; v_call: TRBV6-2/TRBV6-3; d_call: TRBD2; cdr3_nt: TGTGCCAGCAGTTATTATAGCGGGGGCTACAATGAGCAGTTCTTC; cdr3_aa: CASSYYSGGYNEQFF
j_call: TRBJ2-2; clone_size: NA; v_call: TRBV11-2; d_call: NA; cdr3_nt: TGTGCCAGCAGCTGGGGGGGGCCGAACACCGGGGAGCTGTTTTTT; cdr3_aa: CASSWGGPNTGELFF
j_call: TRBJ2-1; clone_size: NA; v_call: TRBV4-2; d_call: NA; cdr3_nt: TGTGCCAGCAGCCAAGAGACGGCGGGCGTTTACAATGAGCAGTTCTTC; cdr3_aa: CASSQETAGVYNEQFF
j_call: TRBJ2-5; clone_size: NA; v_call: TRBV29-1; d_call: NA; cdr3_nt: TGTAGCGTTGAAATCCGGGGAGCAGAGACCCAGTACTTC; cdr3_aa: CSVEIRGAETQYF
j_call: TRBJ2-1; clone_size: many; v_call: TRBV12-3/TRBV12-4; d_call: NA; cdr3_nt: TGTGCCAGCAGGCAGGGAGGCTCCTACAATGAGCAGTTCTTC; cdr3_aa: CASRQGGSYNEQFF
j_call: TRBJ1-5; clone_size: NA; v_call: TRBV5-7; d_call: TRBD1; cdr3_nt: TGTGCCAGCAGCTTGACAGGGGAGAATCAGCCCCAGCATTTT; cdr3_aa: CASSLTGENQPQHF
j_call: TRBJ2-7; clone_size: NA; v_call: TRBV6-5; d_call: TRBD2; cdr3_nt: TGTGCCAGCAACCCAGCGGGAGGGCCTAACGAGCGGTACTTC; cdr3_aa: CASNPAGGPNERYF
j_call: TRBJ2-7; clone_size: few; v_call: TRBV12-3/TRBV12-4; d_call: NA; cdr3_nt: TGTGCCACTACAGCCCCTGATCCGGGCGACTACGAGCAGTACTTC; cdr3_aa: CATTAPDPGDYEQYF
j_call: TRBJ1-2; clone_size: NA; v_call: TRBV6-6; d_call: TRBD1; cdr3_nt: TGTGCCAGCAGTTACTCCCAGGGGGATGGCTACACCTTC; cdr3_aa: CASSYSQGDGYTF
j_call: TRBJ2-1; clone_size: few; v_call: TRBV5-1; d_call: NA; cdr3_nt: TGCGCCAGCAGCCCAGGAGGACCGTACAATGAGCAGTTCTTC; cdr3_aa: CASSPGGPYNEQFF
j_call: TRBJ2-3; clone_size: NA; v_call: TRBV6-5; d_call: NA; cdr3_nt: TGTGCCAGCAGTTCCCTGGCTGGCACAGGTACGCCGTATTTT; cdr3_aa: CASSSLAGTGTPYF
j_call: TRBJ2-1; clone_size: NA; v_call: TRBV11-3; d_call: TRBD2; cdr3_nt: TGTGCCAGTAGTTCCCGACTCTCGGGGGGTTACAATGAGCAGTTCTTC; cdr3_aa: CASSSRLSGGYNEQFF
j_call: TRBJ2-1; clone_size: many; v_call: TRBV4-3; d_call: NA; cdr3_nt: TGCGCCAGCAGCCAAGGTGCGGACCCCAATGAGCAGTTCTTC; cdr3_aa: CASSQGADPNEQFF
j_call: TRBJ2-7; clone_size: few; v_call: TRBV7-9; d_call: NA; cdr3_nt: TGTGCCAGCAGCTCCCCCGCAGAGTACGAGCAGTACTTC; cdr3_aa: CASSSPAEYEQYF
j_call: TRBJ2-5; clone_size: NA; v_call: TRBV29-1; d_call: NA; cdr3_nt: TGCAGCGTTGAATCTAAGGGGAGTCTTCAGACACAGTACTTC; cdr3_aa: CSVESKGSLQTQYF
j_call: TRBJ2-1; clone_size: NA; v_call: TRBV6-5; d_call: TRBD2; cdr3_nt: TGTGCCAGCAGTTATCCCGGGACTAGCGGGGGGAAGCAGTTCTTC; cdr3_aa: CASSYPGTSGGKQFF
j_call: TRBJ1-4; clone_size: many; v_call: TRBV6-1; d_call: NA; cdr3_nt: TGTGCCAGCAGTGAAGCGCGTGGGATTGCAACTAATGAAAAACTGTTTTTT; cdr3_aa: CASSEARGIATNEKLFF
j_call: TRBJ1-1; clone_size: NA; v_call: TRBV7-9; d_call: TRBD1; cdr3_nt: TGTGCCAGCAGCCCCGGACAGGACCCTGAAGCTTTCTTT; cdr3_aa: CASSPGQDPEAFF
j_call: TRBJ2-2; clone_size: NA; v_call: TRBV11-2; d_call: NA; cdr3_nt: TGCGCCAGCAGCTTAGATAAGGAACACCGGGAGCTGTTTTTT; cdr3_aa: CASSLDKEHRELFF
j_call: TRBJ2-3; clone_size: once; v_call: TRBV4-1; d_call: NA; cdr3_nt: TGCGCCAGCCTCTGTGGGGGACGTATGGATACGCAGTATTTT; cdr3_aa: CASLCGGRMDTQYF
j_call: TRBJ2-7; clone_size: few; v_call: TRBV28; d_call: NA; cdr3_nt: TGTGCCAGCGGGGCGGCCCCCGCGGGGCAGTACTTC; cdr3_aa: CASGAAPAGQYF
j_call: TRBJ2-5; clone_size: few; v_call: TRBV28; d_call: TRBD1; cdr3_nt: TGTGCCAGCAGTCCACAGCGGACAGGGGAGTACCAAGAGACCCAGTACTTC; cdr3_aa: CASSPQRTGEYQETQYF
j_call: TRBJ2-5; clone_size: many; v_call: TRBV12-3/TRBV12-4; d_call: NA; cdr3_nt: TGTGCCAGCAGTTTATATCAGGACCGGGAAGAGACCCAGTACTTC; cdr3_aa: CASSLYQDREETQYF
j_call: TRBJ2-7; clone_size: many; v_call: TRBV11-2; d_call: TRBD2; cdr3_nt: TGTGCCAGCAGCCTCTCCAGCGGGAGCGGGTACGAGCAGTACTTC; cdr3_aa: CASSLSSGSGYEQYF
j_call: TRBJ2-2; clone_size: NA; v_call: TRBV4-2; d_call: NA; cdr3_nt: TGTGCCAGCAGCCAACCTCAGGGGACCGGGGAGCTGGTTTTT; cdr3_aa: CASSQPQGTGELVF
j_call: TRBJ2-7; clone_size: NA; v_call: TRBV28; d_call: NA; cdr3_nt: TGTGCCAGCAGTAGTGTCGAGCAGTACTTC; cdr3_aa: CASSSVEQYF
j_call: TRBJ1-3; clone_size: NA; v_call: TRBV6-5; d_call: TRBD1; cdr3_nt: TGTGCCAGCAGGCGGGACAGGGGCTCCTCGGGAAACACCATATATTTT; cdr3_aa: CASRRDRGSSGNTIYF
j_call: TRBJ2-3; clone_size: NA; v_call: TRBV11-2; d_call: NA; cdr3_nt: TGTGCCAGCAAAGTCGACAAGGCGGTTGTCATGGATACACAGTATTTT; cdr3_aa: CASKVDKAVVMDTQYF
j_call: TRBJ2-6; clone_size: many; v_call: TRBV12-3/TRBV12-4; d_call: TRBD1; cdr3_nt: TGTGCCAGCAGTCCCCGACAGGGAGTTGGGGCCAACGTCCTGACTTTC; cdr3_aa: CASSPRQGVGANVLTF
j_call: TRBJ2-7; clone_size: NA; v_call: TRBV12-3/TRBV12-4; d_call: NA; cdr3_nt: TGTGCCAGCAGTGACAGGTCACCCCTCTACGAGCAGTACTTC; cdr3_aa: CASSDRSPLYEQYF
j_call: TRBJ2-4; clone_size: NA; v_call: TRBV29-1; d_call: NA; cdr3_nt: TGCAGCGTTAATTCCCTGGGGGACATTCAGTATTTC; cdr3_aa: CSVNSLGDIQYF
j_call: TRBJ2-2; clone_size: NA; v_call: TRBV7-9; d_call: TRBD2; cdr3_nt: TGTGCCAGCAGCTTAGCTTCGGGAGGAGGGGAGCTGTTTTTT; cdr3_aa: CASSLASGGGELFF
j_call: TRBJ2-7; clone_size: many; v_call: TRBV12-3/TRBV12-4; d_call: NA; cdr3_nt: TGTGCCAGCAGGAGAGGGGGGAGCTTAATCGAGCAGTACTTC; cdr3_aa: CASRRGGSLIEQYF
j_call: TRBJ2-2; clone_size: NA; v_call: TRBV9; d_call: NA; cdr3_nt: TGTGCCAGCAGCGGGGGGTTACCCGGGGAGCTGTTTTTT; cdr3_aa: CASSGGLPGELFF
j_call: TRBJ2-3; clone_size: few; v_call: TRBV4-1; d_call: NA; cdr3_nt: TGCGCCAGCAGCCAAGAACTGGAAGGGGGATCAACAGATACGCAGTATTTT; cdr3_aa: CASSQELEGGSTDTQYF
j_call: TRBJ1-1; clone_size: many; v_call: TRBV10-2; d_call: NA; cdr3_nt: TGCGCCAGCAGTGAGTCCCGGTGGGGGAACACTGAAGCTTTCTTT; cdr3_aa: CASSESRWGNTEAFF
j_call: TRBJ1-2; clone_size: many; v_call: TRBV12-3/TRBV12-4; d_call: NA; cdr3_nt: TGTGCCAGCAGCTTGAAGACTTCCTATGGCTACACCTTC; cdr3_aa: CASSLKTSYGYTF
j_call: TRBJ2-1; clone_size: NA; v_call: TRBV5-6; d_call: TRBD2; cdr3_nt: TGTGCCAGCAGCTTGGGGACTAGCGGGAGAGGCAATGAGCAGTTCTTC; cdr3_aa: CASSLGTSGRGNEQFF
j_call: TRBJ2-5; clone_size: NA; v_call: TRBV28; d_call: NA; cdr3_nt: TGTGCCAGCAGTTTTGCTGGGTCCCGTGGGGAGACCCAGTACTTC; cdr3_aa: CASSFAGSRGETQYF
j_call: TRBJ2-7; clone_size: many; v_call: TRBV4-2; d_call: NA; cdr3_nt: TGTGCCAGCAGCCAAAACTTCGAGGGGCTATACGAGCAGTACTTC; cdr3_aa: CASSQNFEGLYEQYF
j_call: TRBJ1-1; clone_size: few; v_call: TRBV5-1; d_call: NA; cdr3_nt: TGCGCCAGCAGCTTGGTTGGCGAGAACACTGAAGCTTTCTTT; cdr3_aa: CASSLVGENTEAFF
j_call: TRBJ2-1; clone_size: NA; v_call: TRBV4-1; d_call: NA; cdr3_nt: TGCGCCAGCGGCCCGCGTGGGCGGACGGATAGAAATGAGCAGTTCTTC; cdr3_aa: CASGPRGRTDRNEQFF
j_call: TRBJ2-7; clone_size: NA; v_call: TRBV7-9; d_call: NA; cdr3_nt: TGTGCCAGCAGCTTAGCCGGAACCGCTTCCTACGAGCAGTACTTC; cdr3_aa: CASSLAGTASYEQYF
j_call: TRBJ2-2; clone_size: NA; v_call: TRBV9; d_call: NA; cdr3_nt: TGTGCCAGCAGCCAAAGGACCGGGGAGCTGTTTTTT; cdr3_aa: CASSQRTGELFF
j_call: TRBJ2-1; clone_size: NA; v_call: TRBV7-8; d_call: TRBD2; cdr3_nt: TGTGCCAGCCGAACCCTAGCGGAGAACTACAATGAGCAGTTCTTC; cdr3_aa: CASRTLAENYNEQFF
j_call: TRBJ2-1; clone_size: NA; v_call: TRBV6-2/TRBV6-3; d_call: TRBD2; cdr3_nt: TGTGCGGCGGCGGGTCAGCGGGGGTCCTACAATGAGCAGTTCTTC; cdr3_aa: CAAAGQRGSYNEQFF
j_call: TRBJ2-7; clone_size: NA; v_call: TRBV20-1; d_call: TRBD2; cdr3_nt: TGCAGTGCTAGAGACAAGCGGGAGGGCCGCCACGAGCAGTACTTC; cdr3_aa: CSARDKREGRHEQYF
j_call: TRBJ1-1; clone_size: NA; v_call: TRBV6-1; d_call: NA; cdr3_nt: TGTGCCAGCACCCCAGCCCCAGGTAACACTGAAGCTTTCTTT; cdr3_aa: CASTPAPGNTEAFF
j_call: TRBJ1-1; clone_size: NA; v_call: TRBV11-2; d_call: NA; cdr3_nt: TGTGCCACCAGACAGCGCATCACTGAAGCTTTCTTT; cdr3_aa: CATRQRITEAFF